This T cell receptor beta chain stems from a study of T cell responses to AZD1222 COVID-19 vaccine. Background on the study: Second doses at about 4 or about 12 weeks were pooled.

Repertoires were generated with immunoSEQ multiplex PCR, while TCRdb's copy carries only in-frame clones and drops some. Of more than 85,000 clones listed, approximately 86% were seen once; the top ten hold 5% to 5.5%. The CDR3 is 15 amino acids. Trimming removed 1 base at V and 1 base at J, with 11 bases between. Germline V lookup: CDR1 SGHVS, CDR2 FQNEAQ. Study-wide points: Researchers took repertoire samples only after the peak T cell response had come. The number of AZD1222 recipients seropositive at baseline was only five or six.

Details on this clone: The target antigen is unknown.

Sequenced here: peripheral blood, sampled on day 0 of AZD1222 vaccination. This TCR was recovered from an adult in good health. The chain employs TRBV7-8 and TRBJ2-7; D possibly corresponds to TRBD1 (5 bases). In nucleotides, the CDR3 is TGTGCCAGCAGCTTAGATAGTGACAGTTCCTACGAGCAGTACTTC. It is translated as CASSLDSDSSYEQYF.